Reported below is one TCR beta chain. Its antigen is not identified. By UMI-labeled 5' RACE, the TCR beta libraries were made. TCRdb reworked the 5' RACE reads into one entry per CDR3 protein, no DNA. Recorded for this sample: around 11,000 distinct CDR3 sequences. The entry originates in a study of human CD8 memory T cell subsets. Findings and caveats of the study: Precursor exhausted T cells appeared less diverse than stem-like memory T cells according to Chao1 estimates.

Germline CDR1 is SGHTA and CDR2 is FQGNSA. This CDR3 region has 17 residues. Duplicate roughly 160,000-cell vials of sorted CD8+ T cells per subset supplied the RNA. The receptor was derived from a human donor in good health. V gene TRBV7-2 combines with J gene TRBJ2-3; TCRdb's assignment of TRBD2 cannot be checked, as there is no DNA. The sample comprised CD8+ T cells from PBMCs. The CDR3 sequence: CASSFAVGGGITDTQYF.